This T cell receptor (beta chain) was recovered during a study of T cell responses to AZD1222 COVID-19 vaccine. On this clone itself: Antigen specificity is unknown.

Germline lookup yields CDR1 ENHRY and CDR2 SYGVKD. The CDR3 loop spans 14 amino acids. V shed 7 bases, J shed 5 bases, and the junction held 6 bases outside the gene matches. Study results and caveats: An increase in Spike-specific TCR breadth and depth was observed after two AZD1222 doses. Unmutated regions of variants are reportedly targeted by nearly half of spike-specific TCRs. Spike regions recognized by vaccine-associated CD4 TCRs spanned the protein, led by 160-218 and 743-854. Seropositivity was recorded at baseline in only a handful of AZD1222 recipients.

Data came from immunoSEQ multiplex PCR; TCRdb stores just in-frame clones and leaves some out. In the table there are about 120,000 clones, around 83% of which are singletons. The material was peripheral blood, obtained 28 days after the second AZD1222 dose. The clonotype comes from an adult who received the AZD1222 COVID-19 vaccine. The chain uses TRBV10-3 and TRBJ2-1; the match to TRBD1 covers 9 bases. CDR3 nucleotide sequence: TGTGCCATCAAGAGGGGACAGGGTGACAATGAGCAGTTCTTC. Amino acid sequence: CAIKRGQGDNEQFF.